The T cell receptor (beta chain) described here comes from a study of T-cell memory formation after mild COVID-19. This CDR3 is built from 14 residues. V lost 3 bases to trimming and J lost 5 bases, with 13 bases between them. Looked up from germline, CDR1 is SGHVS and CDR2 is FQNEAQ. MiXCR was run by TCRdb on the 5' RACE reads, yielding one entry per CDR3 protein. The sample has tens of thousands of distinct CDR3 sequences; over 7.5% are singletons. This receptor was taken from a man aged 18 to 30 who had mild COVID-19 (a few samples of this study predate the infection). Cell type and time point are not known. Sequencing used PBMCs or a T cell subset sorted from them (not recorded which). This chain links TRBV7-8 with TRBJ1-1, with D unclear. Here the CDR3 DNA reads TGTGCCAGCAGCTTGGACCCCATGGGTACTGAAGCTTTCTTT. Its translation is CASSLDPMGTEAFF. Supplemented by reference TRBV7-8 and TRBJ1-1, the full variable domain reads GAGVSQSPRYKVAKRGQDVALRCDPISGHVSLFWYQQALGQGPEFLTYFQNEAQLDKSGLPSDRFFAERPEGSVSTLKIQRTQQEDSAVYLCASSLDPMGTEAFFGQGTRLTVV.